The 11 T cell receptor beta chains below were found in one sample sequenced in a study of blood T cell repertoires in COVID-19. Sequenced by immunoSEQ multiplex PCR; TCRdb stores in-frame clones only, minus some. The sample has about 250,000 clones, roughly four fifths seen once. The material sequenced was peripheral blood. Source of these receptors: an older woman with acute or convalescent COVID-19.

J is TRBJ2-7 and V is TRBV29-1, with TRBD2 identical over 13 bases. Unmatched junction bases numbered 6, after V lost 4 bases and J lost 6 bases. In germline, CDR1 is SQVTM, CDR2 ANQGSEA. There are 14 residues in the CDR3. The DNA for the CDR3 is TGCAGCGTTGGGACTAGCGGGGGCCGGAGCGAGCAGTACTTC. Its translation: CSVGTSGGRSEQYF.

The chain has TRBV6-6 and TRBJ1-1; no reliable D call. CDR3 length: 14 residues. From germline, CDR1 is MNHNY and CDR2 SVGAGI (reference sequence). The ends were cut back, 0 bases at V and 1 base at J, with 6 bases in the middle. This CDR3 reads CASSYSQQNTEAFF. The CDR3 DNA reads as TGTGCCAGCAGTTACTCCCAACAGAACACTGAAGCTTTCTTT.

The genes are TRBV12-3 or TRBV12-4 and TRBJ1-5; 7 nucleotides match TRBD1. Trimming took 3 bases from V and 9 from J; bases not matched to a gene: 2. The CDR3 has 12 amino acids. The CDR3 here is CASSLTGRPQHF. The CDR3 DNA is TGTGCCAGCAGTTTGACAGGGCGGCCCCAGCATTTT.

The V gene is TRBV19, the J gene TRBJ2-1, with TRBD2 as a possible D gene (5 bases). Trimming removed 5 bases from V and 4 bases from J, with 15 bases in between. The CDR3 extends over 15 amino acids. The germline V gene has CDR1 LNHDA and CDR2 SQIVND (reference sequence). DNA for the CDR3: TGTGCCAGTAGTCGGACCAGCGGACCTTACAATGAGCAGTTCTTC. This translates into CASSRTSGPYNEQFF. Full variable domain (missing parts from reference TRBV19 and TRBJ2-1): DGGITQSPKYLFRKEGQNVTLSCEQNLNHDAMYWYRQDPGQGLRLIYYSQIVNDFQKGDIAEGYSVSREKKESFPLTVTSAQKNPTAFYLCASSRTSGPYNEQFFGPGTRLTVL.

The chain has TRBV10-3 and TRBJ1-2; 8 positions match TRBD1. The CDR3 runs 15 residues. The germline V gene has CDR1 ENHRY and CDR2 SYGVKD. The junction had 12 bases not matched to a gene; V was cut back by 7 bases and J by 5 bases. The CDR3 nucleotides read TGTGCCATCACAGGGGGCCCAGGGGCGGGATATGGCTACACCTTC. It translates to CAITGGPGAGYGYTF.

The CDR3: CASSSRTGEGISYNSPLHF. DNA for the CDR3: TGTGCCAGCAGCTCACGGACAGGGGAAGGAATCTCCTATAATTCACCCCTCCACTTT. J is TRBJ1-6 and V is TRBV5-6; TRBD1 agrees at 9 bases. The CDR3 sequence is 19 residues long. CDR1 and CDR2 (germline): SGHDT, YYEEEE. The junction had 10 bases not matched to a gene; V was cut back by 3 bases and J by 0 bases.

CDR3 in amino acids: CASSQQVFYGYTF. As DNA, the CDR3 is TGTGCCAGCAGTCAACAGGTATTCTATGGCTACACCTTC. This rearrangement joins TRBV12-3 or TRBV12-4 to TRBJ1-2; weak D call: TRBD1 (5 bases). V lost 5 bases and J lost 4, with 11 bases in between. The CDR3 is made up of 13 amino acids.

The chain joins TRBV19 to TRBJ1-2; possibly TRBD1 for D (6 bases). V was shortened by 7 bases and J by 3 bases, with 21 bases between the two germline ends. The CDR3 runs to 16 residues. CDR1 and CDR2 from the germline V gene are LNHDA and SQIVND (reference sequence). CDR3 sequence: CASKLRTGLEDYGYTF. DNA for the CDR3: TGTGCCAGTAAACTTCGTACAGGGTTAGAGGACTATGGCTACACCTTC.

The V gene is TRBV7-9, the J gene TRBJ1-6, with 7 bases matching TRBD1. The germline V gene has CDR1 SEHNR and CDR2 FQNEAQ (reference sequence). CDR3 size: 16 residues. Unmatched junction bases numbered 6, after V lost 1 base and J lost 6 bases. The CDR3 is CASSLGQGVGNSPLHF. DNA of the CDR3: TGTGCCAGCAGCTTAGGCCAGGGGGTAGGTAATTCACCCCTCCACTTT.

This clone was recorded once. V gene TRBV7-2 combines with J gene TRBJ2-3; 7 bases are shared with TRBD1. In germline, CDR1 is SGHTA, CDR2 FQGNSA. The CDR3 covers 15 residues. Trimming cost V 3 bases and J 2 bases; bases outside gene matches: 5. The CDR3 here is CASSLGTASTDTQYF. The CDR3 nucleotides read TGTGCCAGCAGCTTGGGGACAGCTTCCACAGATACGCAGTATTTT.

CDR3 nucleotides: TGTGCCAGCAGCTTACGAGGGGGCCAGTGGATAACTAATGAAAAACTGTTTTTT. Its translation: CASSLRGGQWITNEKLFF. The rearrangement uses TRBV7-2 and TRBJ1-4, with 7 bases identical to TRBD1. The CDR3 contains 18 residues. V was clipped by 2 bases and J by 1 base; unmatched bases: 10. The germline CDR1 and CDR2 sequences are SGHTA and FQGNSA.